These T cell receptor beta chains were read from a single sample in a study of T-cell memory formation after mild COVID-19. In TCRdb, the 5' RACE reads were re-called with MiXCR into one record per CDR3 protein. The sample lists tens of thousands of distinct CDR3 sequences, under 25% occurring once. The sample was PBMCs or a T cell subset sorted from them (not recorded which). The receptors come from an adult who had mild COVID-19 (a few samples of this study predate the infection). Cell type and time point are not known. CDR3s include the opening cysteine and the closing phenylalanine or tryptophan. The D gene is left open where the match is weak. Clone size is shown for a subset of rows, as once, few, many or a class of expanded clone.

>NA|TRBV7-2|TRBJ1-2|many
TGTGCCAGCAGCTTTGCACGGGACCCAGACTATGGCTACACCTTC
CASSFARDPDYGYTF
>NA|TRBV5-6|TRBJ2-3|many
TGTGCCAGCAGCTTGTGGGCAGGGGATACAGATACGCAGTATTTT
CASSLWAGDTDTQYF
>TRBD1|TRBV6-1|TRBJ1-5|many
TGTGCCAGCAGTAGGACAGGGGTTAGCAATCAGCCCCAGCATTTT
CASSRTGVSNQPQHF
>TRBD2|TRBV20-1|TRBJ2-1|many
TGCAGTGCTTCAACTAGCGGGGGGGCCGGTGAGCAGTTCTTC
CSASTSGGAGEQFF
>NA|TRBV7-2|TRBJ2-1|NA
TGTGCCAGCAGCTTAGCGACGGGGAGGCAGTTCTTC
CASSLATGRQFF
>NA|TRBV24-1|TRBJ2-1|many
TGTGCCACCAGTGATCAAATCGGGAGCTCCTACAATGAGCAGTTCTTC
CATSDQIGSSYNEQFF
>TRBD2|TRBV6-5|TRBJ2-1|many
TGTGCCAGCAGGGGCGGGAAGATTGGACTAGCGGGAGACCATGAGCAGTTCTTC
CASRGGKIGLAGDHEQFF
>NA|TRBV30|TRBJ2-3|many
TGTGCCTGGAGCGACACCGGCCTTAGCACAGATACGCAGTATTTT
CAWSDTGLSTDTQYF
>NA|TRBV11-2|TRBJ2-3|many
TGTGCCAGCAGCTCCCCATATACTAGCACAGATACGCAGTATTTT
CASSSPYTSTDTQYF
>NA|TRBV20-1|TRBJ1-1|many
TGCAGTGCTAGAGATTGGAAGTATATGGACACTGAAGCTTTCTTT
CSARDWKYMDTEAFF
>NA|TRBV7-7|TRBJ1-1|NA
TGTGCTAGCAGCCGATCGGCGAACACTGAAGCTTTCTTT
CASSRSANTEAFF
>TRBD1|TRBV6-2/TRBV6-3|TRBJ2-7|NA
TGTGCCAGCGGAGATCCGCGGACAGGCGCCTACGAGCAGTACTTC
CASGDPRTGAYEQYF
>NA|TRBV7-2|TRBJ2-1|many
TGTGCCAGCAGTTTCGGGATTCTCGACAATGAGCAGTTCTTC
CASSFGILDNEQFF
>NA|TRBV2|TRBJ2-1|many
TGTGCCAGCAGTGAAGTAGCAGCCATTGGCGAGCAGTTCTTC
CASSEVAAIGEQFF
>NA|TRBV9|TRBJ2-7|NA
TGTGCCAGCAGCGTAGCGGGGTCCCCCTACGAGCAGTACTTC
CASSVAGSPYEQYF
>NA|TRBV5-1|TRBJ2-7|many
TGCGCCAGCAGCAACCCGGAGGACGGGAAATACGAGCAGTACTTC
CASSNPEDGKYEQYF
>NA|TRBV7-9|TRBJ2-1|many
TGTGCCAGCAGCTTACTAGGAGCGAGTGAGCAGTTCTTC
CASSLLGASEQFF
>TRBD1|TRBV5-1|TRBJ2-1|NA
TGCGCCAGCAGCTATGGACAGGGGGCGGATGAGCAGTTCTTC
CASSYGQGADEQFF
>TRBD1|TRBV18|TRBJ1-1|many
TGTGCCACCGAACAGGGGACCACTGAAGCTTTCTTT
CATEQGTTEAFF
>NA|TRBV3-1|TRBJ2-1|many
TGTGCCAGCACCCGCAACCCGGGACACAAGCAGTTCTTC
CASTRNPGHKQFF
>NA|TRBV5-1|TRBJ1-4|few
TGCGCCAGCAGCTTGGCCGTTATTGGGACGGAACCAACTAATGAAAAACTGTTTTTT
CASSLAVIGTEPTNEKLFF
>TRBD1|TRBV19|TRBJ1-1|many
TGTGCCAGTACCTCCTTGGGACAGATGACCGACAACACTGAAGCTTTCTTT
CASTSLGQMTDNTEAFF
>TRBD1|TRBV4-3|TRBJ1-4|NA
TGCGCCAGCAGCCACCACAGGGGTAGTAATGAAAAACTGTTTTTT
CASSHHRGSNEKLFF
>TRBD1|TRBV5-4|TRBJ1-2|NA
TGTGCCAGCAGCGCCCAGACCCGGGACAGCTATGGCTACACCTTC
CASSAQTRDSYGYTF
>TRBD1|TRBV5-1|TRBJ2-6|many
TGCGCCAGCAGCTTGTTACGCTACACAGGGGGTGAGTCTGGGGCCAACGTCCTGACTTTC
CASSLLRYTGGESGANVLTF
>NA|TRBV5-4|TRBJ2-5|many
TGTGCCAGCAGCTTCGGGGATTACCAAGAGACCCAGTACTTC
CASSFGDYQETQYF
>TRBD1|TRBV7-2|TRBJ2-2|many
TGTGCCAGCAGCTCAGTCGGACAGGTGAACACCGGGGAGCTGTTTTTT
CASSSVGQVNTGELFF
>TRBD2|TRBV30|TRBJ2-2|NA
TGTGCCTGGGGGTCCCTAGCGGGGAACACCGGGGAGCTGTTTTTT
CAWGSLAGNTGELFF
>NA|TRBV18|TRBJ2-7|NA
TGTGCCAGCTCACTTCTTGGGTCCTACGAGCAGTACTTC
CASSLLGSYEQYF
>NA|TRBV4-3|TRBJ2-3|many
TGCGCCAGCAGCCAAGGACTAATCACAGATACGCAGTATTTT
CASSQGLITDTQYF
>TRBD2|TRBV5-1|TRBJ2-1|many
TGCGCCAGCAGCTTGGTACGACTAGCGCTTTCCTACAATGAGCAGTTCTTC
CASSLVRLALSYNEQFF
>TRBD2|TRBV6-6|TRBJ2-3|many
TGTGCCAGCAGTTACTCGTTAGCGGGGGGCCAAGGGAATACGCAGTATTTT
CASSYSLAGGQGNTQYF
>NA|TRBV27|TRBJ2-5|NA
TGTGCCAGCAGTTTATTGGGCCCCCGAGGAGAGACCCAGTACTTC
CASSLLGPRGETQYF
>NA|TRBV6-1|TRBJ1-1|many
TGTGCCAGCAGGGACCACACTGAAGCTTTCTTT
CASRDHTEAFF
>TRBD2|TRBV4-1|TRBJ2-7|NA
TGCGCCAGCAGCCCGATCTCGACTAGCGGGGGGTCCTACGAGCAGTACTTC
CASSPISTSGGSYEQYF
>TRBD2|TRBV7-9|TRBJ2-7|many
TGTGCCAGCAGCCCCCGACTAGCCAAAACCTACGAGCAGTACTTC
CASSPRLAKTYEQYF
>NA|TRBV20-1|TRBJ2-7|NA
TGCAGTGCAAGAGACTATCTCTACGAGCAGTACTTC
CSARDYLYEQYF
>NA|TRBV30|TRBJ1-1|NA
TGTGCCTGGAGGGTAACAGAGAACACTGAAGCTTTCTTT
CAWRVTENTEAFF
>NA|TRBV6-5|TRBJ1-2|NA
TGTGCCAGCAGTTACTCGACAGCCAACTATGGCTACACCTTC
CASSYSTANYGYTF
>TRBD1|TRBV24-1|TRBJ1-2|few
TGTGCCACCAGTGACTCAGGACAGGAGTACGGCTACACCTTC
CATSDSGQEYGYTF
>NA|TRBV5-1|TRBJ1-1|NA
TGCGCCAGCAGCTCGCCGGGTAACACTGAAGCTTTCTTT
CASSSPGNTEAFF
>TRBD2|TRBV7-9|TRBJ2-5|few
TGTGCCAGCAGCTCAGGACTAGCGGGAGGGCCTGGGGAGACCCAGTACTTC
CASSSGLAGGPGETQYF
>TRBD1|TRBV29-1|TRBJ2-2|NA
TGCAGCGCCGCCGGGACAGGGGCCCAATTATTGAACACCGGGGAGCTGTTTTTT
CSAAGTGAQLLNTGELFF
>NA|TRBV15|TRBJ2-2|many
TGTGCCACCAGCAGAGATCAAGCCAGCCCGAACACCGGGGAGCTGTTTTTT
CATSRDQASPNTGELFF
>TRBD1|TRBV13|TRBJ1-3|many
TGTGCCAGCAGCCCCGGACAGGGGATAAACACCATATATTTT
CASSPGQGINTIYF
>NA|TRBV7-6|TRBJ2-7|NA
TGTGCCAGCAGCTCCGGGGGGCAGTACTACGAGCAGTACTTC
CASSSGGQYYEQYF
>NA|TRBV6-5|TRBJ2-3|medium-sized
TGTGCCAGCAGTTACAAGGGGCCGGTAGATACGCAGTATTTT
CASSYKGPVDTQYF
>NA|TRBV7-9|TRBJ2-3|NA
TGTGCCAGCAGCTCAGGGGGGCCTAGCACAGATACGCAGTATTTT
CASSSGGPSTDTQYF
>NA|TRBV24-1|TRBJ2-3|NA
TGTGCCACCAGTGAGGACGGGACACCCAGCACAGATACGCAGTATTTT
CATSEDGTPSTDTQYF
>NA|TRBV7-2|TRBJ2-7|many
TGTGCCAGCAGCTCAGGCGGCGGCTCCTACGAGCAGTACTTC
CASSSGGGSYEQYF
>TRBD1|TRBV27|TRBJ2-7|NA
TGTGCCAGCAGTTTAGTTGTGGGACAGGGGGGTAAAAGCGAGCAGTACTTC
CASSLVVGQGGKSEQYF
>NA|TRBV20-1|TRBJ1-1|many
TGCAGTGCACGGATAGGCGGGAATCCTGAAGCTTTCTTT
CSARIGGNPEAFF
>TRBD1|TRBV5-1|TRBJ1-1|NA
TGCGCCAGCAGCTGGGACGGACAGGGAACCACTGAAGCTTTCTTT
CASSWDGQGTTEAFF
>TRBD1|TRBV5-1|TRBJ1-3|NA
TGCGCCAGCAGCATGGGGGACAGGGAGTTTCGTAACACCATATATTTT
CASSMGDREFRNTIYF
>TRBD2|TRBV7-2|TRBJ2-2|many
TGTGCCAGCAGCTTAGCACCTAGCGGGAGTAACGGGGAGCTGTTTTTT
CASSLAPSGSNGELFF